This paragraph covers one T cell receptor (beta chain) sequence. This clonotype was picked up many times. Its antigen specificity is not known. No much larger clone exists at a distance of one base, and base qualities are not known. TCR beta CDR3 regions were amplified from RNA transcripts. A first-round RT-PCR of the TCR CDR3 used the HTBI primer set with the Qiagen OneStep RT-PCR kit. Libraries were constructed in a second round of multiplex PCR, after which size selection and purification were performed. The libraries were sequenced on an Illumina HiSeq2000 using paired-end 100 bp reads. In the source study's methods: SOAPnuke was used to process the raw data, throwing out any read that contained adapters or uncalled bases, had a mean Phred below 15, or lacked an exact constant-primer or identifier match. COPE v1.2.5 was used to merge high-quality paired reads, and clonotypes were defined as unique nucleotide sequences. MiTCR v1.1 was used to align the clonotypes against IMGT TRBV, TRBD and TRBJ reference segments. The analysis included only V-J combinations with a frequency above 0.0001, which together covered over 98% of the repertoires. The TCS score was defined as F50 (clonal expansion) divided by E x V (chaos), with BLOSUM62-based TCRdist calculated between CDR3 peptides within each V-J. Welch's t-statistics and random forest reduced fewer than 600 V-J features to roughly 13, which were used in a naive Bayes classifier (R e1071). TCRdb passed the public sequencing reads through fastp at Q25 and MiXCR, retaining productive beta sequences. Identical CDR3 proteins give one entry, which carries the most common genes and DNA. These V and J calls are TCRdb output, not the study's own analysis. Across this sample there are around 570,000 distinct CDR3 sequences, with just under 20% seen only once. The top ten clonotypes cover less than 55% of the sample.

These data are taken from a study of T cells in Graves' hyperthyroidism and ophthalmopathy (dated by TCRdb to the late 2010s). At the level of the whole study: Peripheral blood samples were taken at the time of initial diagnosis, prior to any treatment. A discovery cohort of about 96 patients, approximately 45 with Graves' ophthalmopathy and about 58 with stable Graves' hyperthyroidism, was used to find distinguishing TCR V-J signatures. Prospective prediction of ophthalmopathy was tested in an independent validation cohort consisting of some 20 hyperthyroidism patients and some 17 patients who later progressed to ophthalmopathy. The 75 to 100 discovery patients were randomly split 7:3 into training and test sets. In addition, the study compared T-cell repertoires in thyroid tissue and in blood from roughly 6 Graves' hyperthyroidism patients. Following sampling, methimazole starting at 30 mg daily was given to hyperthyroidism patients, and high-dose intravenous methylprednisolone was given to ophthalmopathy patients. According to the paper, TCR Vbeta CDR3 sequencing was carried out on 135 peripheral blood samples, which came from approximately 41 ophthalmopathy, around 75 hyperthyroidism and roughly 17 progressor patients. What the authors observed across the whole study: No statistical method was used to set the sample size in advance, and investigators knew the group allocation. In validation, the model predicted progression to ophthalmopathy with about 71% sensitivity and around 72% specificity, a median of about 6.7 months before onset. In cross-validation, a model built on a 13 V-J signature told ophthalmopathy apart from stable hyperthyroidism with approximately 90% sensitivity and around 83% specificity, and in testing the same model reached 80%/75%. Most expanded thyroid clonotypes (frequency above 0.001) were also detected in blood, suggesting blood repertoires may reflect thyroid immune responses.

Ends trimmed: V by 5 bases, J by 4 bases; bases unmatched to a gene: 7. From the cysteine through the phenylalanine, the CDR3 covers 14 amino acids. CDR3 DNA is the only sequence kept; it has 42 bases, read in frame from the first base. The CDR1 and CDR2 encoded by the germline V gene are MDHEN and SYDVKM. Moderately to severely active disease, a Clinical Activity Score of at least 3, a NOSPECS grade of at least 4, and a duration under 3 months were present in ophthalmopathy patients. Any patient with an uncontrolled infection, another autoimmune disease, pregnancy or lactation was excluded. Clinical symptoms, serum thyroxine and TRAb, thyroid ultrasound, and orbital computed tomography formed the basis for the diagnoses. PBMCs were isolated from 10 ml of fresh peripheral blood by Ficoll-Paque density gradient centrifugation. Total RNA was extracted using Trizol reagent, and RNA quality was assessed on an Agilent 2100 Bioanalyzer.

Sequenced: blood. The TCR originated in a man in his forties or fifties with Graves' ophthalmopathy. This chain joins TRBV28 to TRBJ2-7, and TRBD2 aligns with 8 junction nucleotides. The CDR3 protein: CASSPWSSGYEQYF. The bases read TGTGCCAGCAGTCCGTGGTCTAGCGGGTACGAGCAGTACTTC.